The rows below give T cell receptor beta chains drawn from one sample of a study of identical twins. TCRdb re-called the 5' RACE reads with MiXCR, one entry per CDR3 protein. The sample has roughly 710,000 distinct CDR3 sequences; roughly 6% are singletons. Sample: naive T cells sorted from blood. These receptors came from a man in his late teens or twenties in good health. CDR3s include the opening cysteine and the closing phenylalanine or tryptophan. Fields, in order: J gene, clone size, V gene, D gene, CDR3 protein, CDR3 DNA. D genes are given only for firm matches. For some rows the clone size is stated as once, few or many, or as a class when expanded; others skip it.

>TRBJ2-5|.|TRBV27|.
CASSLGGAGLETQYF
TGTGCCAGCAGTTTGGGGGGGGCAGGGCTGGAGACCCAGTACTTC
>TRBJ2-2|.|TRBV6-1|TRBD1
CASRSSGTAYTGELFF
TGTGCCAGCCGATCTTCCGGGACAGCGTACACCGGGGAGCTGTTTTTT
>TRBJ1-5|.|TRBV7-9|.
CASSLGRADNQPQHF
TGTGCCAGCAGCTTAGGCAGGGCAGACAATCAGCCCCAGCATTTT
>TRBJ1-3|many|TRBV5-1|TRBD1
CASSSSTGGNTIYF
TGCGCCAGCAGCTCGTCGACAGGGGGAAACACCATATATTTT
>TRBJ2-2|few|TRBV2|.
CASIDPETNTGELFF
TGTGCCAGCATAGATCCAGAAACGAACACCGGGGAGCTGTTTTTT
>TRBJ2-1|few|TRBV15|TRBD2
CATSTFPASGRGNEQFF
TGTGCCACCAGCACCTTCCCCGCTAGCGGGAGGGGGAATGAGCAGTTCTTC
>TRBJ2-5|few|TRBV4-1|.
CASSQAEGVGETQYF
TGCGCCAGCAGCCAAGCCGAAGGGGTGGGGGAGACCCAGTACTTC
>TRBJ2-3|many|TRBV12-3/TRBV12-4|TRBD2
CASSIGGLVGIAGTDTQYF
TGTGCCAGCAGCATAGGGGGACTAGTCGGCATTGCGGGCACAGATACGCAGTATTTT
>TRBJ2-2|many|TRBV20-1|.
CSAQEQKNTGELFF
TGCAGTGCTCAGGAGCAGAAGAACACCGGGGAGCTGTTTTTT
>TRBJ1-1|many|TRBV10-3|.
CAISDFGDRPNTEAFF
TGTGCCATCAGTGATTTCGGCGACAGGCCCAACACTGAAGCTTTCTTT
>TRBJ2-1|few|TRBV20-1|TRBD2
CSARSSGLAGHYEQFF
TGCAGTGCTAGGAGCTCGGGGCTAGCGGGACACTATGAGCAGTTCTTC
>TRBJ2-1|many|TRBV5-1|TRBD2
CASSFERGNNEQFF
TGCGCCAGCAGCTTTGAGCGGGGAAACAATGAGCAGTTCTTC
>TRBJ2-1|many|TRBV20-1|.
CSATSRAVNEQFF
TGCAGTGCCACTTCCAGGGCGGTGAATGAGCAGTTCTTC
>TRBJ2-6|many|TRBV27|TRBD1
CASSWTGASSSGANVLTF
TGTGCCAGCAGTTGGACAGGGGCATCCAGCTCTGGGGCCAACGTCCTGACTTTC
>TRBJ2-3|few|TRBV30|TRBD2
CAWSSTSGRNSLYF
TGTGCCTGGAGTTCAACTAGCGGGAGGAATTCCCTGTATTTT
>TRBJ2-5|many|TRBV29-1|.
CSVVSGETQYF
TGCAGCGTTGTGTCTGGGGAGACCCAGTACTTC
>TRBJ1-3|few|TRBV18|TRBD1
CASSPRTGTSGNTIYF
TGTGCCAGCTCACCACGGACAGGCACCTCTGGAAACACCATATATTTT
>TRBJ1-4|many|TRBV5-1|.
CASSPTGTNEKLFF
TGCGCCAGCAGCCCGACGGGGACTAATGAAAAACTGTTTTTT
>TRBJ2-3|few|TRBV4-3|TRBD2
CASSQFSGTSTDTQYF
TGCGCCAGCAGCCAATTTAGCGGGACTAGCACAGATACGCAGTATTTT
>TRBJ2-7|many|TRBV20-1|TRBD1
CSAQPGQGYEQYF
TGCAGTGCCCAGCCGGGACAGGGGTACGAGCAGTACTTC
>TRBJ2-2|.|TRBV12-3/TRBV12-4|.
CASSNGSTGELFF
TGTGCCAGCAGTAACGGAAGCACCGGGGAGCTGTTTTTT
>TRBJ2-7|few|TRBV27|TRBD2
CASGPLAGGDEQYF
TGTGCCAGCGGACCTCTTGCGGGGGGGGACGAGCAGTACTTC
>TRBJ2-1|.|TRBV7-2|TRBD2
CASSLASRASGYNEQFF
TGTGCCAGCAGCTTAGCGAGTAGGGCTAGCGGATACAATGAGCAGTTCTTC
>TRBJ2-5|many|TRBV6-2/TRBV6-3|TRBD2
CASRTPGTSGIQETQYF
TGTGCCAGCAGAACCCCAGGGACTAGCGGAATTCAAGAGACCCAGTACTTC
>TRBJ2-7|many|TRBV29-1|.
CSVQGTYEQYF
TGCAGCGTCCAAGGGACCTACGAGCAGTACTTC
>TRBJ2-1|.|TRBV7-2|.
CASSFIRAGNEQFF
TGTGCCAGCAGCTTTATTCGCGCGGGCAATGAGCAGTTCTTC
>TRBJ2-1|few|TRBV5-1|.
CASSLAFGGEQFF
TGCGCCAGCAGCTTGGCATTCGGCGGCGAGCAGTTCTTC
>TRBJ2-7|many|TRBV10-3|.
CAISEGEDGEQYF
TGTGCCATCAGTGAGGGGGAGGATGGAGAGCAGTACTTC
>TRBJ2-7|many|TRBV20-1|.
CSARGGLAISYEQYF
TGCAGTGCTAGAGGAGGGCTAGCGATCTCCTACGAGCAGTACTTC
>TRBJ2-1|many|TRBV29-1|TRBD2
CSVVREAVYNEQFF
TGCAGCGTTGTTCGGGAGGCTGTATACAATGAGCAGTTCTTC
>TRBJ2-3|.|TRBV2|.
CASREQLATDTQYF
TGTGCCAGCAGGGAGCAACTAGCTACAGATACGCAGTATTTT
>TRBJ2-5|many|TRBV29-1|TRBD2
CSVVLAGQETQYF
TGCAGCGTTGTGCTAGCGGGCCAAGAGACCCAGTACTTC
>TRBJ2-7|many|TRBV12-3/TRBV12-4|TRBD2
CASQKGLINEQYF
TGTGCCAGCCAAAAGGGACTAATCAACGAGCAGTACTTC
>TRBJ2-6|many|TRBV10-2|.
CASSNTGAGANVLTF
TGCGCCAGCAGTAACACAGGCGCTGGGGCCAACGTCCTGACTTTC
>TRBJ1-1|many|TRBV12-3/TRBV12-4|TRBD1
CASNARGGKGAAFF
TGTGCCAGCAACGCCCGGGGGGGAAAGGGGGCAGCTTTCTTT
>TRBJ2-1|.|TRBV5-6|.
CASSLGSAPPSYNEQFF
TGTGCCAGCAGCCTGGGATCCGCCCCGCCGTCCTACAATGAGCAGTTCTTC
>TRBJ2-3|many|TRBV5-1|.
CASSLGQTADTQYF
TGCGCCAGCAGCTTGGGTCAGACAGCAGATACGCAGTATTTT
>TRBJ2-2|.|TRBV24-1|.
CATGLDRELFF
TGTGCCACCGGACTGGACAGGGAGCTGTTTTTT
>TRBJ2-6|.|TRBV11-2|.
CATLTLLANVLTF
TGTGCCACCCTTACGCTGTTGGCCAACGTCCTGACTTTC
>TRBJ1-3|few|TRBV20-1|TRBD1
CSALGQGYTIYF
TGCAGTGCCCTCGGACAGGGTTACACCATATATTTT
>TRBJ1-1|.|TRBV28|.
CASSLVGAPEAFF
TGTGCCAGCAGTTTAGTCGGGGCCCCTGAAGCTTTCTTT
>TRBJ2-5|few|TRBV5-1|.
CASSSGGGQETQYF
TGCGCCAGCAGCTCTGGGGGCGGACAAGAGACCCAGTACTTC
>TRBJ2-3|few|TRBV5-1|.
CASSLAQGGATDTQYF
TGCGCCAGCAGCTTGGCTCAGGGCGGGGCCACAGATACGCAGTATTTT
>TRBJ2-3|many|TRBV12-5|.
CASATADTQYF
TGTGCTAGTGCTACCGCCGATACGCAGTATTTT
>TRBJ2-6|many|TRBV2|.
CASSPGVFGANVLTF
TGTGCCAGCAGCCCAGGGGTGTTCGGGGCCAACGTCCTGACTTTC
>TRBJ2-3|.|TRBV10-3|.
CAAHGGSTDTQYF
TGTGCCGCCCACGGGGGAAGCACAGATACGCAGTATTTT
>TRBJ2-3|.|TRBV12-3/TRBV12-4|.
CASHTVVGFADTQYF
TGTGCCAGCCATACCGTAGTCGGCTTTGCAGATACGCAGTATTTT
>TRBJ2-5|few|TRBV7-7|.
CASSWGQKPDQETQYF
TGTGCCAGCAGCTGGGGGCAGAAACCTGACCAAGAGACCCAGTACTTC
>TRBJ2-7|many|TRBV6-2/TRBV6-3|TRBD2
CASRTTGTRREQYF
TGTGCCAGCAGAACCACTGGGACTAGACGGGAGCAGTACTTC
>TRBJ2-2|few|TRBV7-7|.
CASSRDWNTGELFF
TGTGCCAGCAGCCGGGACTGGAACACCGGGGAGCTGTTTTTT
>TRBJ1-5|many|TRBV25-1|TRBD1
CASSEPGTGATHF
TGTGCCAGCAGTGAACCCGGTACAGGGGCCACGCATTTT
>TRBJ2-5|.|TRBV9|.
CPRRQKGTPQKSQYF
TGTCCCAGGAGACAAAAGGGCACACCCCAGAAGAGCCAGTACTTC
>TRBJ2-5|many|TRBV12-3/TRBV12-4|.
CASSPARALQETQYF
TGTGCCAGCAGCCCCGCCAGGGCCCTTCAAGAGACCCAGTACTTC